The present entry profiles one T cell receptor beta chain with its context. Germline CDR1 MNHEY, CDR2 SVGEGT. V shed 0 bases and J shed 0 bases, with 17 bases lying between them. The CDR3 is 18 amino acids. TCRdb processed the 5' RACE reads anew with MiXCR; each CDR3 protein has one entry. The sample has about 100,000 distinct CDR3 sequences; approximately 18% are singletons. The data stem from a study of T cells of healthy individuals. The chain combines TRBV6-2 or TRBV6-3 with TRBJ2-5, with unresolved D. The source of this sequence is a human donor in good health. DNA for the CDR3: TGTGCCAGCAGTTACTCGATTAGGTTGGCTACAGACCAAGAGACCCAGTACTTC. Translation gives CASSYSIRLATDQETQYF.